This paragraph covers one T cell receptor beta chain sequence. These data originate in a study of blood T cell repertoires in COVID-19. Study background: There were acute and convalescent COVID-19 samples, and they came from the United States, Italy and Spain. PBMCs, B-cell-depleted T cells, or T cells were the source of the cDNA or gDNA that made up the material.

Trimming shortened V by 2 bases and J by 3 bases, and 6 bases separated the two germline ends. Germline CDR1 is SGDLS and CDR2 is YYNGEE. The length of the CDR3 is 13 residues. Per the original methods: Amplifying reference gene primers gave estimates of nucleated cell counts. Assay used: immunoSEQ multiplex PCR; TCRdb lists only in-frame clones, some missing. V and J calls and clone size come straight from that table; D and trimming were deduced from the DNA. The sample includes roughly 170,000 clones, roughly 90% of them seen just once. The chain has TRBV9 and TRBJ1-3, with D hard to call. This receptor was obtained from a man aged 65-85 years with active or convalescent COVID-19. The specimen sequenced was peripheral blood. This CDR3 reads CASSVKLGNTIYF. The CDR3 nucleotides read TGTGCCAGCAGCGTGAAGCTTGGAAACACCATATATTTT.